In its sample, the clone carrying this TCR beta chain was seen once. The sample is drawn from a study of blood T cell repertoires in COVID-19. Sequencing was performed with immunoSEQ multiplex PCR; in TCRdb, only in-frame clones are kept and a portion is missing. The sample has some 500,000 clones; roughly 90% are singletons. CDR1 is MGHDK, CDR2 SYGVNS, per germline. This CDR3 region has 12 residues. V lost 3 bases and J 8 bases, leaving 10 bases between the germline ends. Sequenced input: PBMCs or T cells enriched from blood (not recorded which). The genes are TRBV25-1 and TRBJ1-2; D is unresolved. The TCR originated in a woman in her 40s who had recovered from COVID-19. CDR3 sequence reads: CASSDVGVGYTF. CDR3 coding DNA: TGTGCCAGCAGTGATGTGGGAGTAGGCTACACCTTC.